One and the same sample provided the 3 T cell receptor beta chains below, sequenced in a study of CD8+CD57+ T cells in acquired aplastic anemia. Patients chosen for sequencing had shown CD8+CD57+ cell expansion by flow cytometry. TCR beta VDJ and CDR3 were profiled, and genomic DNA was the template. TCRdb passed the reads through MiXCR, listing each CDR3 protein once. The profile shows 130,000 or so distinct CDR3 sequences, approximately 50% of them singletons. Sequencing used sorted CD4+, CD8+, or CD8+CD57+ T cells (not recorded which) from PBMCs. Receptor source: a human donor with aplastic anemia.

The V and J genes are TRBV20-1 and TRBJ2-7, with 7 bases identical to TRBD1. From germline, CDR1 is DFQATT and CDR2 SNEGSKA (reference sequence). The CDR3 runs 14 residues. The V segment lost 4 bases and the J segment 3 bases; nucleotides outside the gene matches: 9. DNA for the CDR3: TGCAGTGCTACTCGACAGCCAGGGGGCTACGAGCAGTACTTC. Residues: CSATRQPGGYEQYF.

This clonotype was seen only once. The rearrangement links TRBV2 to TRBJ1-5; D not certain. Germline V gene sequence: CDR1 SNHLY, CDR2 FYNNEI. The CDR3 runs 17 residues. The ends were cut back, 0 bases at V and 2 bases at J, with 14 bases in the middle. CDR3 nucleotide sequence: TGTGCCAGCAGTGAAGCCTCAGGAGGTACGGGCAATCAGCCCCAGCATTTT. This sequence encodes CASSEASGGTGNQPQHF.

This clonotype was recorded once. CDR3 DNA: TGCAGTGCTAAGAAAGGGGGGGCGGCAGATACGCAGTATTTT. Its translation: CSAKKGGAADTQYF. The rearrangement uses TRBV20-1 and TRBJ2-3; possible D gene TRBD2, 7 bases. CDR1 is DFQATT and CDR2 is SNEGSKA in the germline V gene (reference sequence). The CDR3 sequence is 14 residues long. Between the trimmed V and J ends, which lost 4 bases and 4 bases, there was a span of 15 bases.